Listed below are T cell receptor beta chains from one sample, sequenced in a study of shared clonotypes between healthy human individuals. The method was immunoSEQ multiplex PCR; TCRdb's version includes in-frame clones alone and lacks a portion of them. The sample holds some 2 million clones, roughly 94% seen once. The material sequenced was naive CD4+ T cells sorted from blood. The receptors here all came from a man aged 18 to 29 in good health. CDR3s include the opening cysteine and the closing phenylalanine or tryptophan. The D gene is left open where the match is weak. Expanded clones get a size class; other rows say once, few or many, or leave the size out.

NA	TRBV25-1	few	TRBJ1-2	TGTGCCAGCAGTGCTGGGCAGGCCGCCGGCTACACCTTC	CASSAGQAAGYTF
NA	TRBV6-5	NA	TRBJ1-2	TGTGCCACCAGTTTTCCGGCCGGCTATGGCTACACCTTC	CATSFPAGYGYTF
NA	TRBV6-1	NA	TRBJ1-5	TGTGCCAGCAGTGAAGCGCGGGGTTCTTGGGGTCCGCCCCAGCATTTT	CASSEARGSWGPPQHF
NA	TRBV19	NA	TRBJ1-6	TGTGCCAGCCGGAGGCGGCAGGATAATTCACCCCTCCACTTT	CASRRRQDNSPLHF
NA	TRBV27	NA	TRBJ2-2	TGTGCCAGCATGAACGGGAGAGGGAACACCGGGGAGCTGTTTTTT	CASMNGRGNTGELFF
TRBD1	TRBV7-2	NA	TRBJ1-5	TGTGCCAGCAGCTTAACTGTTGGGACAGGTCCGGATCAGCCCCAGCATTTT	CASSLTVGTGPDQPQHF
TRBD1	TRBV6-6	NA	TRBJ2-7	TGTGCCAGCAGTTACTCGAGACAGGGGGCCCCCTACGAGCAGTACTTC	CASSYSRQGAPYEQYF
NA	TRBV9	NA	TRBJ2-2	TGTGCCAGCAGCGTAGCGGGGGAGAACACCGGGGAGCTGTTTTTT	CASSVAGENTGELFF
TRBD1	TRBV4-1	once	TRBJ2-1	TGCGCCAGCAGCCCCGGGACAGGGAACAATGAGCAGTTCTTC	CASSPGTGNNEQFF
NA	TRBV7-2	NA	TRBJ1-1	TGTGCCAGCAGCCAGGCTACAGGGATAACTGAAGCTTTCTTT	CASSQATGITEAFF
TRBD1	TRBV5-4	NA	TRBJ2-7	TGTGCCAGCAGCTTTGGGGACAGAAAGCACTTC	CASSFGDRKHF
NA	TRBV6-1	NA	TRBJ2-7	TGTGCCAGCAGTGCCAGGGAACACTACGAGCAGTACTTC	CASSAREHYEQYF
NA	TRBV7-9	NA	TRBJ1-2	TGTGCCAGCAGCTTAGACCGGGGGCTGGAAGGCTACACCTTC	CASSLDRGLEGYTF
TRBD1	TRBV2	once	TRBJ2-2	TGTGCCAGCAGGCGACAGGGAGACACCGGGGAGCTGTTTTTT	CASRRQGDTGELFF
NA	TRBV7-6	NA	TRBJ2-3	TGTGCCAGCAGCTTCGGCAGGGCAGATACGCAGTATTTT	CASSFGRADTQYF
TRBD1	TRBV6-6	NA	TRBJ2-7	TGTGCCAGCAAGAAAGTGGACAGGTCGCCCTACGAGCAGTACTTC	CASKKVDRSPYEQYF
TRBD2	TRBV10-2	once	TRBJ2-5	TGCGCCAGACCCGGGACTAGCGGGAATCTAGGGGAGACCCAGTACTTC	CARPGTSGNLGETQYF
TRBD1	TRBV11-2	NA	TRBJ1-5	TGTGCCAGCAGCCTACTGACAGGGGGCAATCAGCCCCAGCATTTT	CASSLLTGGNQPQHF
TRBD1	TRBV18	NA	TRBJ1-3	TGTGCCAGCTCACGGAGACAGGGGGACTCTGGAAACACCATATATTTT	CASSRRQGDSGNTIYF
NA	TRBV5-1	NA	TRBJ1-4	TGCGCCAGCAGCTTGGCATCAGGGGACGGTGAAAAACTGTTTTTT	CASSLASGDGEKLFF
NA	TRBV2	NA	TRBJ2-7	TGTGCCAGCAGCAAAAACAGGGTAGCCTACGAGCAGTACTTC	CASSKNRVAYEQYF
NA	TRBV25-1	once	TRBJ1-4	TGTGCCAGCAGTGAATTCGGGACCGCACGCGAAAAACTGTTTTTT	CASSEFGTAREKLFF
TRBD2	TRBV18	NA	TRBJ2-5	TGTGCCAGCTCTGTTATAGCGGGAACGCGGGAGACCCAGTACTTC	CASSVIAGTRETQYF
TRBD1	TRBV5-1	NA	TRBJ2-1	TGCGCCAGCAGACCCGGGACAGATTACAATGAGCAGTTCTTC	CASRPGTDYNEQFF
NA	TRBV19	NA	TRBJ2-7	TGTGCCAGTAGTGAAACAGGTGTACTTTCCGAGCAGTACTTC	CASSETGVLSEQYF
NA	TRBV6-6	once	TRBJ2-5	TGTGCCAGCAGCTCTTTGGACAGTTTGGCCCAGTACTTC	CASSSLDSLAQYF
TRBD1	TRBV6-1	NA	TRBJ2-7	TGTGCCAGCGATAACACGGACAGGGCGCCCTACGAGCAGTACTTC	CASDNTDRAPYEQYF
NA	TRBV27	once	TRBJ1-5	TGTGCCAGCAGCCGGGACCCCAATCAGCCCCAGCATTTT	CASSRDPNQPQHF
NA	TRBV19	NA	TRBJ2-2	TGTGCCAGTAGTACTCTCCTCGGACAGAGCGGGGAGCTGTTTTTT	CASSTLLGQSGELFF
NA	TRBV4-1	NA	TRBJ2-4	TGCGCCAGCAGCCGATTTCGGGGAGCCAAAAACATTCAGTACTTC	CASSRFRGAKNIQYF
TRBD1	TRBV27	NA	TRBJ1-2	TGTGCCAGGTCGACAGGGGGAAGTGGCTACACCTTC	CARSTGGSGYTF
TRBD1	TRBV5-8	NA	TRBJ1-6	TGTGCCAGCAGCACAAACAGGGGGCGTAGAGTAAGGTCACCCCTCCACTTT	CASSTNRGRRVRSPLHF
NA	TRBV7-2	NA	TRBJ1-5	TGTGCCAGCAGCCAACCGGGACGCACATTTGCCCAGCATTTT	CASSQPGRTFAQHF
TRBD2	TRBV6-5	NA	TRBJ2-7	TGTGCCAGCAGTCTTCTAGCGGGGGCTAGGGGCGAGCAGTACTTC	CASSLLAGARGEQYF
NA	TRBV27	NA	TRBJ2-7	TGTGCCAGCAGTTTATTTGGGGGGGCTGTGTACGAGCAGTACTTC	CASSLFGGAVYEQYF
TRBD2	TRBV6-1	NA	TRBJ2-2	TGTGCCAGCAGTGTGGGGGGGAAGGGCACCGGGGAGCTGTTTTTT	CASSVGGKGTGELFF
NA	TRBV6-1	NA	TRBJ2-7	TGTGCCAGCAGGAAGACAGGAGCCTACGAGCAGTACTTC	CASRKTGAYEQYF
TRBD1	TRBV27	NA	TRBJ2-5	TGTGCCAGCAGTACGGGACAGGGGGCGCGGGAGACCCAGTACTTC	CASSTGQGARETQYF
NA	TRBV5-1	NA	TRBJ1-2	TGCGCCAGCAGCTTGGAACAGCTATATGGCTACACCTTC	CASSLEQLYGYTF
NA	TRBV7-7	NA	TRBJ2-5	TGTGCTAGCAGCTTAGCAAGGGCCACAGGGCTTGAGACCCAGTACTTC	CASSLARATGLETQYF
NA	TRBV11-3	NA	TRBJ2-7	TGTGCCAGCAGCGCGGACAGTTTCGGGGAGCAGTACTTC	CASSADSFGEQYF
NA	TRBV28	NA	TRBJ1-1	TGTGCCAGCACTCAGAACACTGAAGCTTTCTTT	CASTQNTEAFF
NA	TRBV6-4	few	TRBJ1-6	TGTGCCAGCAGTGACGCAGGGGCTGATCCGCCCCTCCACTTT	CASSDAGADPPLHF
TRBD2	TRBV5-3	NA	TRBJ2-2	TGTGCCAGAAGCTTTACTAGCGGAGGCCAGTCCGGGGAGCTGTTTTTT	CARSFTSGGQSGELFF
TRBD2	TRBV2	NA	TRBJ2-3	TGTGCCAGCAGTGGAGGAGCGGGAGGGACAGATACGCAGTATTTT	CASSGGAGGTDTQYF
TRBD1	TRBV18	NA	TRBJ2-3	TGTGCCAGCTCACCACCACGGACAGGGGCAGATACGCAGTATTTT	CASSPPRTGADTQYF
TRBD1	TRBV18	NA	TRBJ1-2	TGTGCCAGCTCACCCGGACAGGAGAGGAATGGCTACACCTTC	CASSPGQERNGYTF
NA	TRBV15	NA	TRBJ1-3	TGTGCCACCAGCAGAGATCTAGTCTCTGGAAACACCATATATTTT	CATSRDLVSGNTIYF
TRBD1	TRBV6-1	NA	TRBJ2-3	TGTGCCAGCAGCGCCGGGACAGGGAGCACAGATACGCAGTATTTT	CASSAGTGSTDTQYF
TRBD1	TRBV15	NA	TRBJ2-2	TGTGCCACCTCGGGACAGGGGGCGGTCGGGGAGCTGTTTTTT	CATSGQGAVGELFF
NA	TRBV29-1	NA	TRBJ1-3	TGCAGTTGTAACTCTGGAAACACCATATATTTT	CSCNSGNTIYF